The rows below give T cell receptor beta chains drawn from one sample of a study of vaccination and CD4 T cells after COVID-19. Antigens for these TCRs are unknown. A single record per CDR3 protein comes from TCRdb applying MiXCR to the PCR reads. The sample carries about 15,000 distinct CDR3 sequences, 30% to 35% recorded once. The sample here was CD4+ T cells from blood, cultured in vitro, taken after SARS-CoV-2 vaccination. These receptors originate from a human donor who had recovered from COVID-19. Both conserved end residues are part of each CDR3.

CDR3 length	J gene	V gene	CDR3 protein
11	TRBJ1-1	TRBV6-2/TRBV6-3	CASSPDTEAFF
15	TRBJ1-6	TRBV12-3/TRBV12-4	CASSRDRGPYGALHF
15	TRBJ2-3	TRBV10-3	CAIGRIGSSTDTQYF
15	TRBJ2-7	TRBV20-1	CSAHGGAGGAYEQYF
15	TRBJ1-6	TRBV4-3	CASSQVRGNNSPLHF
18	TRBJ2-2	TRBV7-6	CASSLGVSGIRNTGELFF
12	TRBJ1-1	TRBV19	CASSKGGTEAFF
15	TRBJ2-7	TRBV7-2	CASSLGVGVGYEQYF
16	TRBJ2-3	TRBV4-3	CASSQETGGGTDTQYF
13	TRBJ1-2	TRBV7-2	CASSSRGGYGYTF
13	TRBJ2-2	TRBV20-1	CSARYPNTGELFF
17	TRBJ2-7	TRBV7-2	CASTLLPLPGGPYEQYF
16	TRBJ2-4	TRBV20-1	CSAREGAGVAKNIQYF
12	TRBJ2-7	TRBV20-1	CSASQAANEQYF
17	TRBJ2-1	TRBV15	CATSRQTLAGGYNEQFF
18	TRBJ1-6	TRBV27	CASSFRTAVWDYNSPLHF
14	TRBJ1-4	TRBV7-8	CASSLEMAGEKLFF
14	TRBJ2-5	TRBV19	CASSTGTAQETQYF
11	TRBJ2-7	TRBV6-1	CASRTLAEQYF
14	TRBJ2-1	TRBV27	CASSHKPSYNEQFF
13	TRBJ1-2	TRBV28	CASIPGGRYGYTF
15	TRBJ2-7	TRBV6-1	CASRQGGGATYEQYF
13	TRBJ2-7	TRBV18	CASSPGLVDEQYF
15	TRBJ1-1	TRBV28	CASTSGWSANTEAFF
14	TRBJ1-2	TRBV20-1	CSAPRQGANYGYTF